This T cell receptor (beta chain) was sequenced in a study of identical twins. Overall study findings and caveats: Excess sharing by twins proved weaker in beta out-of-frame sequences. Cord blood beta clonotypes present at high abundance carried fewer insertions; no such pattern appeared in memory repertoires.

Everyone who gave samples was a healthy Caucasian. TCRdb re-derived calls from the 5' RACE reads in MiXCR, one entry per CDR3 protein. The sample has fewer than 650,000 distinct CDR3 sequences, under 8.5% seen once. Germline CDR1 SQVTM, CDR2 ANQGSEA. CDR3 length: 11 amino acids. The V end was cut by 4 bases, the J end by 4 bases, with 7 bases between. Regarding this clonotype: Its antigen is undetermined.

This sample also belongs to another study, concerning yellow fever vaccine responses in identical twins.

The origin of this receptor is a young woman in good health. The V call is TRBV29-1, the J call TRBJ1-1, with no clear D. The specimen sequenced was PBMCs. The CDR3 reads CSVVYVTEAFF. CDR3 coding DNA: TGCAGCGTTGTTTACGTCACTGAAGCTTTCTTT.